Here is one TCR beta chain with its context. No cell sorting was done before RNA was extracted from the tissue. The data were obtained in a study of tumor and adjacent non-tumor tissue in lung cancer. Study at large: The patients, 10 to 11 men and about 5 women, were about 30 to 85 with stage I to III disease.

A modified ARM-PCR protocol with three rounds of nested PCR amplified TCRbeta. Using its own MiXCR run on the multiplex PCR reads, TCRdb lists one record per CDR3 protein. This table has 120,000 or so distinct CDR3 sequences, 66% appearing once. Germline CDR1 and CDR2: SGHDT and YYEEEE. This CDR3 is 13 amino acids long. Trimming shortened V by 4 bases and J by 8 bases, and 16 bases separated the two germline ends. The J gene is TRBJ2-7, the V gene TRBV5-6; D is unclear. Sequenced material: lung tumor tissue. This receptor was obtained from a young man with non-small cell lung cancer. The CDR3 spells CASSPRFPLQQYF. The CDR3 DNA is TGTGCCAGCAGCCCTAGGTTTCCTCTGCAGCAGTACTTC.